The entry that follows covers one TCR beta chain sequence. Its specificity is unknown. This CDR3 spans 16 amino acids. Germline-derived CDR1 and CDR2 are WNHNN and SYGVQD (reference sequence). Trimming removed 4 bases from V and 5 bases from J; junction bases left unmatched: 8. This sample is part of a study of early stage breast cancer tumors. Across the whole study: Of roughly 17 invasive breast tumors, about a dozen were hormone receptor-positive, HER2-negative. Seven or eight ER+/PR+/HER2- tumors were invasive ductal; a few were invasive lobular. Each sample averaged around 9.5-fold read coverage. Broader study findings: Compared with adjacent normal breast, tumors showed approximately 2.5-fold denser, more clonal T cells.

Profiling relied on immunoSEQ multiplex PCR, and the TCRdb table lists in-frame clones only, not all of them. The sample includes about 58,000 clones, about 80% of them seen just once. This sequence was found in a person younger than 45 with breast cancer. The specimen was blood. This chain joins TRBV10-1 and TRBJ2-1; the match to TRBD1 covers 10 bases. CDR3 region: CASSVGKGTGDNEQFF. The CDR3 DNA reads TGCGCCAGCAGTGTGGGAAAAGGGACAGGGGACAATGAGCAGTTCTTC.